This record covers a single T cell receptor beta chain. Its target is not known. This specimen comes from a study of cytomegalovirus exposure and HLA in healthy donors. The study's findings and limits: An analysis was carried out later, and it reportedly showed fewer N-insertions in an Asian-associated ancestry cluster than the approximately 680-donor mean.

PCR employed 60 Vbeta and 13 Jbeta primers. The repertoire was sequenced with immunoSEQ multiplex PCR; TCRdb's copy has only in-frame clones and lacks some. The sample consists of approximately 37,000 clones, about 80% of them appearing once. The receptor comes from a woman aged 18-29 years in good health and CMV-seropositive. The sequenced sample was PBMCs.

The CDR3 DNA sequence: TGTGCCAGCAGCGTAGAGGGACAGGGAAATTCACCCCTCCACTTT. It yields the protein CASSVEGQGNSPLHF. This chain joins TRBV9 and TRBJ1-6; 9 positions agree with TRBD1. The J segment lost 7 bases and the V segment lost 0 bases, leaving 2 bases of the junction unmatched. Germline values: CDR1 SGDLS, CDR2 YYNGEE. The CDR3 is 15 residues long.